These 17 T cell receptor beta chains share one sample of origin, sequenced in a study of OX40 agonist ivuxolimab in advanced cancers. Method: immunoSEQ multiplex PCR; TCRdb's copy keeps in-frame clones and lacks some. The sample gives tens of thousands of clones, around 88% of which show up once; under 30% is in the top ten. The sequences come from CD4+ or CD8+ T cells sorted from blood, collected in a trial of the OX40 agonist ivuxolimab. The receptor source for this set is an adult with an advanced solid tumor such as melanoma, head and neck, liver or kidney cancer.

This chain connects TRBV10-2 to TRBJ2-1; D is unresolved. Trimming shortened V by 3 bases and J by 8 bases, and 11 bases separated the two germline ends. Germline V lookup: CDR1 WSHSY, CDR2 SAAADI. The CDR3 runs 13 residues. The CDR3 loop reads CASSESSGDEQFF. The CDR3 DNA reads TGCGCCAGCAGTGAATCTTCTGGCGATGAGCAGTTCTTC.

The CDR3 DNA is TGTGCCAGCGACAGGGTCAATCAGCCCCAGCATTTT. Its protein product is CASDRVNQPQHF. The V and J genes are TRBV28 and TRBJ1-5; 7 positions match TRBD1. V was pared by 8 bases and J by 3 bases, with 1 base of the junction left unmatched. This CDR3 is 12 amino acids long. The germline gives CDR1 MDHEN, CDR2 SYDVKM. Filled out from reference TRBV28 and TRBJ1-5, the complete variable domain reads DVKVTQSSRYLVKRTGEKVFLECVQDMDHENMFWYRQDPGLGLRLIYFSYDVKMKEKGDIPEGYSVSREKKERFSLILESASTNQTSMYLCASDRVNQPQHFGDGTRLSIL.

The chain uses TRBV9 and TRBJ2-5; D unresolved. This CDR3 is 15 amino acids long. Germline V lookup: CDR1 SGDLS, CDR2 YYNGEE. V shed 0 bases and J shed 2 bases, with 11 bases lying between them. For the CDR3, the DNA is TGTGCCAGCAGCGTAGACGGCTTACAACAAGAGACCCAGTACTTC. Translating gives CASSVDGLQQETQYF.

CDR3 in DNA: TGTGCCAGCAGTTTGCTCGGACGATCCCGGGATACGCAGTATTTT. Translation gives CASSLLGRSRDTQYF. This rearrangement joins TRBV27 to TRBJ2-3; D call uncertain. With 3 bases removed from V and 6 bases from J, the gap between germline ends came to 16 bases. Germline assignment: CDR1 MNHEY and CDR2 SMNVEV (reference sequence). The CDR3 consists of 15 residues.

This chain joins TRBV6-5 and TRBJ2-3, with 7 bases fitting TRBD1. This CDR3 is built from 15 residues. The V and J ends lost 0 bases and 5 bases, in that order; junction bases with no gene match: 5. The V gene's germline CDR1 is MNHEY and CDR2 SVGAGI. CDR3 region: CASSYSTGVGDTQYF. In DNA form, the CDR3 reads TGTGCCAGCAGTTACTCTACAGGGGTGGGAGATACGCAGTATTTT.

The chain employs TRBV28 and TRBJ2-1, with a weak D call TRBD2 (6 bases). The CDR3 spans 13 residues. Trimming pared 5 bases from V and 7 bases from J, leaving 12 bases between. CDR1 MDHEN and CDR2 SYDVKM come from the germline V gene. The CDR3: CASSPAGWNEQFF. CDR3 bases: TGTGCCAGCAGTCCCGCGGGGTGGAATGAGCAGTTCTTC.

J is TRBJ2-7 and V is TRBV6-5; D ambiguous. V was trimmed by 6 bases and J by 0 bases, leaving 15 bases between them. Germline-derived CDR1 and CDR2 are MNHEY and SVGAGI. The CDR3 totals 15 residues. The CDR3 DNA is TGTGCCAGCAGAACGTTATCCGGGTTCTCCTACGAGCAGTACTTC. This codes for CASRTLSGFSYEQYF.

This rearrangement joins TRBV6-5 to TRBJ1-2; no clear D. The germline CDR1 and CDR2 sequences are MNHEY and SVGAGI. V was clipped by 5 bases and J by 5 bases, with 12 bases between them. CDR3 length equals 13 residues. The CDR3 DNA reads as TGTGCCAGCAGTCCCGACTGGGCTTATGGCTACACCTTC. It is translated as CASSPDWAYGYTF.

The rearrangement uses TRBV5-8 and TRBJ2-7; TRBD1 matches 8 bases. The CDR3 spans 15 residues. V lost 6 bases to trimming and J lost 2 bases; unmatched junction nucleotides: 10. Germline-derived CDR1 and CDR2 are SGHTS and YDEGEE. The CDR3 region is CASTTKTGVTYEQYF. The CDR3 coding sequence is TGTGCCAGCACCACTAAGACAGGGGTCACCTACGAGCAGTACTTC.

This clone is medium-sized by share. The gene calls are TRBV30 and TRBJ1-2, with D uncertain. The germline V gene encodes CDR1 GTSNPN and CDR2 SVGIG (reference sequence). The CDR3 extends over 15 amino acids. The germline V and J ends were trimmed by 0 bases and 2 bases, with 13 bases remaining between them. The CDR3 protein is CAWSVSSFRNYGYTF. For the CDR3, the DNA is TGTGCCTGGAGTGTATCAAGCTTTAGGAACTATGGCTACACCTTC.

This chain connects TRBV4-1 to TRBJ2-7, with D perhaps given as TRBD1 or TRBD2 (5 bases each). Germline loops: CDR1 MGHRA, CDR2 YSYEKL. This CDR3 is 16 amino acids long. Between the trimmed V and J ends, which lost 3 bases and 1 base, there was a span of 16 bases. CDR3 DNA: TGCGCCAGCAGCCATCCCGGGGCCGAACAATCCTACGAGCAGTACTTC. It specifies CASSHPGAEQSYEQYF.

For the CDR3, the DNA is TGTGCCAGTAGTGGGGATACGCAGTATTTT. This gives the protein CASSGDTQYF. The chain combines TRBV19 with TRBJ2-3; D is ambiguous. This CDR3 region has 10 residues. V dropped 5 bases and J dropped 6 bases, with 3 bases sitting between them. The V gene's germline CDR1 is LNHDA and CDR2 SQIVND (reference sequence).

This chain joins TRBV9 and TRBJ1-1, with a tentative D call TRBD1 (6 bases). Deletions cut 0 bases from V and 5 bases from J, with 14 bases between. CDR1 SGDLS and CDR2 YYNGEE come from the germline V gene. This CDR3 contains 15 residues. This CDR3 is CASSVATGGRTEAFF. The CDR3 DNA sequence: TGTGCCAGCAGCGTAGCTACCGGGGGCCGAACTGAAGCTTTCTTT.

The rearrangement links TRBV28 to TRBJ2-7; 10 bases fit TRBD1. V lost 3 bases, J lost 7 bases, and 3 bases stayed unmatched. The CDR3 is 13 residues long. Germline V gives CDR1 MDHEN, CDR2 SYDVKM. The CDR3 nucleotides are TGTGCCAGCAGTTTGGGGACAGGGGAAGAGCAGTACTTC. Protein: CASSLGTGEEQYF.

The rearrangement joins TRBV2 to TRBJ2-1; possibly TRBD1 or TRBD2 for D (5 bases each). V gave up 6 bases and J gave up 0 bases, with 15 bases separating them. The CDR3 is 16 residues long. In germline, CDR1 is SNHLY, CDR2 FYNNEI. The CDR3 spells CASRGAAGSSYNEQFF. DNA of the CDR3: TGTGCCAGCAGGGGTGCAGCAGGGAGCTCCTACAATGAGCAGTTCTTC.

The sample holds one count of this clone. This chain joins TRBV27 and TRBJ2-3, with D maybe TRBD1 (6 bases). This CDR3 spans 15 amino acids. In germline, CDR1 is MNHEY, CDR2 SMNVEV (reference sequence). Trimming stripped 6 bases from V and 1 base from J, with 14 bases between. CDR3 in amino acids: CASSQTGRGTDTQYF. The DNA of the CDR3 is TGTGCCAGCAGCCAAACAGGGCGGGGCACAGATACGCAGTATTTT.

V is TRBV5-1 and J is TRBJ2-3; 12 positions match TRBD2. The CDR3 has 15 residues. V lost 5 bases and J lost 7; bases outside the gene matches: 8. Looked up from germline, CDR1 is SGHRS and CDR2 is YFSETQ. The CDR3 loop is CASRSLAGGPYTQYF. The CDR3 DNA reads as TGCGCCAGCAGATCCCTAGCGGGAGGGCCATATACGCAGTATTTT.